The 20 T cell receptor beta chains reported below all come from one sample, sequenced in a study of vaccination effects on CD4 cells after COVID-19 (dated by TCRdb to 2021 to 2024). In the ViraFEST assay, PBMC were stimulated with viral peptide pools, and TCR sequencing was then used to find antigen-specific CD4+ T cell clonotypes based on their expansion. After more than nine days of culture, CD4+ T cells were isolated with the EasySep CD4+ T cell isolation kit. Two doses of either the BNT162b2 or the mRNA-1273 mRNA SARS-CoV-2 vaccine were administered to participants. Antigens for these TCRs are unknown. Libraries came from the immunoSEQ multiplex PCR assay. Held by TCRdb, this immuneACCESS table contains in-frame sequences only and omits some clones. Under half of the omission traces to an unresolved V gene where checked; the cause of the rest is unknown. Here the sample has fewer than 40,000 clones; around four fifths occur a single time. Of the sample, roughly 2% falls within the top ten clones.

Sequencing used CD4+ T cells from PBMCs cultured with HCoV-NL63 spike peptides, obtained after COVID-19 vaccination. Reading the label with the study, this specimen's cell subset or site is: HCoV-NL63 spike overlapping peptide pool stimulation. These TCRs come from a human donor who received a COVID-19 vaccine. Some clones in this sample may be carry-over from other donors' samples.

The V gene is TRBV5-6, the J gene TRBJ2-5; the D gene is possibly TRBD2 (5 bases). V was shortened by 1 base and J by 3 bases, with 7 bases between the two germline ends. From germline, CDR1 is SGHDT and CDR2 YYEEEE. This CDR3 contains 13 residues. CDR3 nucleotides: TGTGCCAGCAGCTTGCGGGGTGAAGAGACCCAGTACTTC. Translation: CASSLRGEETQYF. Using reference TRBV5-6 and TRBJ2-5 for the parts outside the CDR3, the full variable domain is DAGVTQSPTHLIKTRGQQVTLRCSPKSGHDTVSWYQQALGQGPQFIFQYYEEEERQRGNFPDRFSGHQFPNYSSELNVNALLLGDSALYLCASSLRGEETQYFGPGTRLLVL.

The chain joins TRBV2 to TRBJ2-1; no definite D call. The CDR3 contains 10 residues. The ends were cut back, 6 bases at V and 13 bases at J, with 10 bases in the middle. CDR1 is SNHLY and CDR2 is FYNNEI in the germline V gene. The CDR3, as DNA: TGTGCCAGCAGGTTTAAGGAACAGTTCTTC. Translation gives CASRFKEQFF.

This clone was detected only a few times. The chain employs TRBV30 and TRBJ1-6, with D tentatively TRBD1 (5 bases). Germline loops: CDR1 GTSNPN, CDR2 SVGIG (reference sequence). V was shortened by 4 bases and J by 5 bases, with 18 bases between the two germline ends. CDR3 length: 16 residues. CDR3 coding DNA: TGTGCCTGGACTCAAAAAACGGGACTGAATAATTCACCCCTCCACTTT. Its translation: CAWTQKTGLNNSPLHF. Variable domain in full (rest from reference TRBV30 and TRBJ1-6): SQTIHQWPATLVQPVGSPLSLECTVEGTSNPNLYWYRQAAGRGLQLLFYSVGIGQISSEVPQNLSASRPQDRQFILSSKKLLLSDSGFYLCAWTQKTGLNNSPLHFGNGTRLTVT.

V and J are TRBV6-5 and TRBJ2-4, with D tentatively TRBD2 (6 bases). The V end was cut by 8 bases, the J end by 7 bases, with 15 bases between. The CDR3 runs 13 residues. In germline, CDR1 is MNHEY, CDR2 SVGAGI. CDR3 region: CASRRWEENIQYF. The CDR3 DNA is TGTGCCAGCCGGAGGTGGGAGGAGAACATTCAGTACTTC.

This clone turned up a few times. The chain has TRBV30 and TRBJ1-1; D gene ambiguous. The CDR3 is 17 amino acids. V gave up 2 bases and J gave up 0 bases, with 19 bases separating them. The germline CDR1 and CDR2 sequences are GTSNPN and SVGIG (reference sequence). The CDR3 DNA reads as TGTGCCTGGAGTCCTTATCCCCCGGGAGGTCTGAACACTGAAGCTTTCTTT. This gives the protein CAWSPYPPGGLNTEAFF.

This clone has only a few counts. This chain connects TRBV9 to TRBJ1-2; D call uncertain. Germline loops: CDR1 SGDLS, CDR2 YYNGEE. This CDR3 has 14 residues. V lost 4 bases to trimming and J lost 4 bases, with 14 bases between them. The CDR3: CASSRDVDVYGYTF. The DNA for the CDR3 is TGTGCCAGCAGCCGCGACGTGGACGTCTATGGCTACACCTTC.

V and J are TRBV6-5 and TRBJ1-1, with D hard to call. The V end lost 3 bases, the J end lost 7 bases, and 21 bases lay between the germline ends. The length of the CDR3 is 16 residues. CDR1 and CDR2 from the germline V gene are MNHEY and SVGAGI. CDR3 in amino acids: CASSYTRARKDFEAFF. CDR3 coding DNA: TGTGCCAGCAGTTATACCCGCGCGCGGAAGGACTTTGAAGCTTTCTTT.

The chain combines TRBV28 with TRBJ2-5; the match to TRBD2 covers 7 bases. The germline CDR1 and CDR2 sequences are MDHEN and SYDVKM. Trimming at V came to 6 bases and at J to 5 bases, leaving 9 bases not matched to a gene. This CDR3 has 14 amino acids. CDR3 DNA: TGTGCCAGCAGAGACAGTCTCGGGAGGGAGACCCAGTACTTC. Encoded protein: CASRDSLGRETQYF.

This rearrangement joins TRBV29-1 to TRBJ1-1; no clear D gene. The CDR3 length is 12 residues. Trimming pared 1 base from V and 1 base from J, leaving 4 bases between. The V gene's germline CDR1 is SQVTM and CDR2 ANQGSEA. CDR3 DNA: TGCAGCGTTGAAGGGAAGAACACTGAAGCTTTCTTT. Translation gives CSVEGKNTEAFF. Complete variable domain (other parts from reference TRBV29-1 and TRBJ1-1): SAVISQKPSRDICQRGTSLTIQCQVDSQVTMMFWYRQQPGQSLTLIATANQGSEATYESGFVIDKFPISRPNLTFSTLTVSNMSPEDSSIYLCSVEGKNTEAFFGQGTRLTVV.

The count of this clone is one. CDR3 protein: CASSLTGTGFGELFF. The CDR3 DNA follows: TGTGCCAGCAGTCTGACCGGGACCGGTTTCGGGGAGCTGTTTTTT. The chain uses TRBV28 and TRBJ2-2; D is possibly TRBD1 or TRBD2 (5 bases each). The germline V gene has CDR1 MDHEN and CDR2 SYDVKM. The germline V and J ends were trimmed by 5 bases and 7 bases, with 17 bases remaining between them. CDR3 length equals 15 residues.

V usage is TRBV10-3 and J usage is TRBJ1-1; perhaps TRBD1 as D (6 bases). With 3 bases removed from V and 4 bases from J, the gap between germline ends came to 12 bases. The germline V gene has CDR1 ENHRY and CDR2 SYGVKD. This CDR3 is 14 amino acids long. CDR3 residues: CAISDNRVGTEAFF. The CDR3 coding sequence is TGTGCCATCAGTGATAACAGGGTGGGCACTGAAGCTTTCTTT.

This chain connects TRBV7-2 to TRBJ2-7; tentative D call: TRBD2 (7 bases). From germline, CDR1 is SGHTA and CDR2 FQGNSA. The CDR3 loop spans 14 amino acids. Between the trimmed V and J ends, which lost 3 bases and 3 bases, there was a span of 12 bases. In DNA, the CDR3 is TGTGCCAGCAGCTTGGGAGGGGGAGGCTACGAGCAGTACGTC. It specifies CASSLGGGGYEQYV.

The chain carries TRBV29-1 and TRBJ2-7; D may be TRBD2 (5 bases). CDR3 length equals 13 residues. V was shortened by 4 bases and J by 2 bases, with 12 bases between the two germline ends. Germline assignment: CDR1 SQVTM and CDR2 ANQGSEA. Written as DNA, the CDR3 is TGCAGCGTTGTTCCCTCTAGCACCTACGAGCAGTACTTC. It is translated as CSVVPSSTYEQYF.

The V and J genes are TRBV4-1 and TRBJ1-2; no definite D call. V was shortened by 1 base and J by 4 bases, with 13 bases between the two germline ends. CDR1 is MGHRA and CDR2 is YSYEKL in the germline V gene. The CDR3 is 15 amino acids. The CDR3 region has the DNA TGCGCCAGCAGCCAAGGTGGCGGCGGAATCTATGGCTACACCTTC. Translating gives CASSQGGGGIYGYTF.

This clone was seen a handful of times. The chain combines TRBV19 with TRBJ2-2, with a tentative D call TRBD2 (7 bases). The CDR3 contains 17 residues. Germline V gene sequence: CDR1 LNHDA, CDR2 SQIVND (reference sequence). Trimming cost V 2 bases and J 5 bases, with 18 bases left between them. The CDR3 spells CASSIIGRGRGTGELFF. The CDR3 DNA follows: TGTGCCAGTAGTATAATCGGCCGGGGGCGGGGGACCGGGGAGCTGTTTTTT.

V and J are TRBV24-1 and TRBJ1-1, with D hard to call. Looked up from germline, CDR1 is KGHDR and CDR2 is SFDVKD. Trimming left V 3 bases short and J 4 bases short, with 14 bases between. The CDR3 contains 15 residues. The CDR3, as DNA: TGTGCCACCAGTGATCCTCGGGATGGTGGCACTGAAGCTTTCTTT. This translates into CATSDPRDGGTEAFF.

The chain links TRBV7-2 to TRBJ1-1; possible D gene TRBD1, 5 bases. The germline V and J ends were trimmed by 5 bases and 5 bases, with 15 bases remaining between them. The CDR3 is 14 residues long. Germline lookup yields CDR1 SGHTA and CDR2 FQGNSA. The CDR3 region is CASSTHLGGTEAFF. The CDR3 nucleotides read TGTGCCAGCAGCACACACCTGGGGGGGACTGAAGCTTTCTTT.

The chain employs TRBV5-1 and TRBJ2-5, with a weak D call TRBD1 (5 bases). The CDR3 contains 15 residues. Trimming removed 2 bases at V and 3 bases at J, with 14 bases between. CDR1 SGHRS and CDR2 YFSETQ come from the germline V gene. The CDR3 reads CASSFMKGAEETQYF. The CDR3 nucleotides read TGCGCCAGCAGCTTTATGAAAGGGGCAGAAGAGACCCAGTACTTC.

This clone has more than one count but fewer than ten. The rearrangement links TRBV7-3 to TRBJ1-1, with TRBD1 matching over 9 bases. Losses at the gene ends were 6 bases for V and 2 bases for J; bases not matched to a gene: 4. The CDR3 extends over 14 amino acids. Germline values: CDR1 SGHTA, CDR2 FQGTGA. The CDR3 region is CASRLTGGNTEAFF. CDR3 nucleotide sequence: TGTGCCAGCAGGCTGACAGGGGGTAACACTGAAGCTTTCTTT.

The chain combines TRBV4-1 with TRBJ2-3; D remains ambiguous. This CDR3 spans 13 amino acids. V lost 1 base and J 5 bases, leaving 7 bases between the germline ends. Germline V gives CDR1 MGHRA, CDR2 YSYEKL. The CDR3 bases are TGCGCCAGCAGCCAAGCGGTTCGAGATACGCAGTATTTT. It specifies CASSQAVRDTQYF.